One and the same sample provided the 29 T cell receptor beta chains below, sequenced in a study of cytomegalovirus exposure and HLA in healthy donors. It was with 60 Vbeta and 13 Jbeta primers that the PCR ran. Libraries were prepared by immunoSEQ multiplex PCR; TCRdb keeps only in-frame clonotypes and omits some of them. Among 160,000 or so clones listed, roughly nine tenths were seen once. Sequencing used PBMCs. These receptors came from a woman aged 25 to 45 in good health and CMV-seronegative.

This clone has only a few counts. V is TRBV6-6 and J is TRBJ2-1; D is perhaps TRBD1 (6 bases). The ends were cut back, 6 bases at V and 3 bases at J, with 9 bases in the middle. Germline-derived CDR1 and CDR2 are MNHNY and SVGAGI (reference sequence). The CDR3 runs to 13 residues. CDR3 sequence (DNA): TGTGCCAGCAGCGTAGGGGGCTACAATGAGCAGTTCTTC. Translation: CASSVGGYNEQFF.

This rearrangement joins TRBV5-1 to TRBJ1-2; 7 nucleotides align to TRBD1. The trim removed 4 bases at V and 0 bases at J, leaving 6 bases unmatched. The CDR3 covers 15 residues. Germline-derived CDR1 and CDR2 are SGHRS and YFSETQ. The CDR3 DNA sequence: TGCGCCAGCAGCCGCGACAGGGAAGCTAACTATGGCTACACCTTC. It yields the protein CASSRDREANYGYTF.

The chain links TRBV19 to TRBJ2-5, with D perhaps TRBD2 (6 bases). The V end lost 5 bases, the J end lost 1 base, and 17 bases lay between the germline ends. Looked up from germline, CDR1 is LNHDA and CDR2 is SQIVND (reference sequence). CDR3 size: 16 residues. CDR3 loop: CASSPRRGVRQETQYF. In nucleotides, the CDR3 is TGTGCCAGTAGTCCCCGCCGCGGGGTACGCCAAGAGACCCAGTACTTC.

The chain is built from TRBV7-9 and TRBJ1-1, with D unclear. The germline gives CDR1 SEHNR, CDR2 FQNEAQ (reference sequence). V lost 7 bases to trimming and J lost 1 base, with 16 bases between them. This CDR3 is 15 amino acids long. CDR3 nucleotides: TGTGCCAGCACCCCCGGGGTTGGCTCGAACACTGAAGCTTTCTTT. Protein: CASTPGVGSNTEAFF.

The genes are TRBV5-1 and TRBJ2-3, with a tentative D call TRBD2 (6 bases). The CDR3 has 14 amino acids. Looked up from germline, CDR1 is SGHRS and CDR2 is YFSETQ. The V gene lost 4 bases and the J gene lost 2 bases, with 11 bases spanning the gap. CDR3 nucleotides: TGCGCCAGCAGCCGGGCGGGGCCCACAGATACGCAGTATTTT. Translated: CASSRAGPTDTQYF.

This clone showed up just a few times. The V and J genes are TRBV6-5 and TRBJ1-4; a possible D gene is TRBD1 (5 bases). Trimming stripped 6 bases from V and 0 bases from J, with 11 bases between. The CDR3 covers 15 residues. CDR1 is MNHEY and CDR2 is SVGAGI in the germline V gene. The CDR3 here is CASSPTGATNEKLFF. CDR3 in DNA: TGTGCCAGCAGCCCAACGGGGGCAACTAATGAAAAACTGTTTTTT.

V gene TRBV28 combines with J gene TRBJ1-2; the match to TRBD1 covers 8 bases. The CDR3 totals 15 residues. The germline V gene has CDR1 MDHEN and CDR2 SYDVKM. The V gene end was trimmed by 3 bases and the J gene end by 2 bases; junction bases not matched to a gene: 5. CDR3 residues: CASSFDTGGNYGYTF. The CDR3 bases are TGTGCCAGCAGTTTTGACACAGGGGGGAACTATGGCTACACCTTC.

The DNA of the CDR3 is TGTGCCAGTAGTATTCATAGAGAAACTGAAGCTTTCTTT. This gives the protein CASSIHRETEAFF. The V call is TRBV19, the J call TRBJ1-1; D remains unclear. The CDR3 runs 13 residues. The germline V gene encodes CDR1 LNHDA and CDR2 SQIVND (reference sequence). Deletions cut 3 bases from V and 5 bases from J, with 10 bases between.

The V gene is TRBV19, the J gene TRBJ2-7; D unclear. The CDR3 spans 13 residues. The germline V gene encodes CDR1 LNHDA and CDR2 SQIVND (reference sequence). V lost 6 bases, J lost 4 bases, and 13 bases lay in between. For the CDR3, the DNA is TGTGCCAGTAGCCAGGCGCAGAGATACGAGCAGTACTTC. It is translated as CASSQAQRYEQYF.

The chain is built from TRBV2 and TRBJ2-1, with 9 bases that match TRBD2. The CDR3 sequence is 14 residues long. V was clipped by 6 bases and J by 5 bases; unmatched bases: 5. CDR1 SNHLY and CDR2 FYNNEI come from the germline V gene. DNA for the CDR3: TGTGCCAGCAGGAAAGGGACTAGCAACAATGAGCAGTTCTTC. Protein product: CASRKGTSNNEQFF.

CDR3 in DNA: TGTGCCAGCAGAAGCGGGGGGAACTACAATGAGCAGTTCTTC. It specifies CASRSGGNYNEQFF. This chain links TRBV2 with TRBJ2-1; TRBD2 agrees at 9 bases. CDR3 length: 14 amino acids. The ends lost 6 bases at V and 3 bases at J; junction bases unmatched: 3. Per the germline V gene, CDR1 is SNHLY and CDR2 is FYNNEI.

The chain recombines TRBV27 with TRBJ1-5, with 10 nucleotides matching TRBD1. CDR1 is MNHEY, CDR2 SMNVEV, per germline (reference sequence). The CDR3 loop spans 20 amino acids. V lost 6 bases and J lost 0; bases outside the gene matches: 17. This CDR3 is CASSRQLPDRGTYSNQPQHF. In nucleotides, the CDR3 is TGTGCCAGCAGCCGCCAGCTCCCGGACAGGGGGACCTATAGCAATCAGCCCCAGCATTTT.

The V gene is TRBV6-5, the J gene TRBJ2-5, with 8 positions matching TRBD2. The ends lost 5 bases at V and 5 bases at J; junction bases unmatched: 4. Germline CDR1 is MNHEY and CDR2 is SVGAGI. This CDR3 has 13 residues. CDR3 sequence: CASSPGRGETQYF. Here the CDR3 DNA reads TGTGCCAGCAGTCCCGGGAGGGGGGAGACCCAGTACTTC.

The chain links TRBV11-2 to TRBJ1-2; 9 nucleotides match TRBD1. The V gene's germline CDR1 is SGHAT and CDR2 FQNNGV. The CDR3 runs 15 residues. J was trimmed by 1 base and V by 4 bases; bases with no gene match: 4. This CDR3 reads CASSYSGQGNYGYTF. In DNA, the CDR3 is TGTGCCAGCAGCTACTCGGGACAGGGTAACTATGGCTACACCTTC.

The J gene is TRBJ2-1, the V gene TRBV6-1; 11 bases align to TRBD2. V shed 6 bases, J shed 7 bases, and the junction held 5 bases outside the gene matches. The CDR3 has 14 residues. Germline loops: CDR1 MNHNS, CDR2 SASEGT. CDR3 nucleotide sequence: TGTGCCAGCAGGGAACTAGCGGGAGTGAATGAGCAGTTCTTC. Translation gives CASRELAGVNEQFF.

The V and J genes are TRBV2 and TRBJ1-5, with D perhaps matching TRBD1 (6 bases). Trimming took 4 bases from V and 0 from J, leaving 10 bases between them. The CDR3 totals 15 residues. Germline V gene data show CDR1 as SNHLY and CDR2 as FYNNEI. The CDR3, as DNA: TGTGCCAGCAGTGGACAGGAGAATAGCAATCAGCCCCAGCATTTT. Translation gives CASSGQENSNQPQHF.

V and J are TRBV2 and TRBJ1-5; unclear D gene. Trimming removed 5 bases at V and 4 bases at J, with 6 bases between. Germline CDR1 is SNHLY and CDR2 is FYNNEI. The CDR3 runs 12 residues. CDR3 loop: CASSPLNQPQHF. DNA of the CDR3: TGTGCCAGCAGTCCCCTTAATCAGCCCCAGCATTTT.

The chain is built from TRBV9 and TRBJ2-2; 9 nucleotides line up with TRBD2. Germline assignment: CDR1 SGDLS and CDR2 YYNGEE. CDR3 length: 15 amino acids. The ends lost 2 bases at V and 5 bases at J; junction bases unmatched: 4. The CDR3: CASSVAGGWTGELFF. The CDR3, as DNA: TGTGCCAGCAGCGTGGCGGGGGGGTGGACCGGGGAGCTGTTTTTT.

The gene calls are TRBV2 and TRBJ2-7; TRBD2 agrees at 9 bases. V trimming: 6 bases; J trimming: 3 bases; junction bases outside the gene matches: 12. Germline CDR1 reads SNHLY; CDR2 reads FYNNEI. The CDR3 is 16 residues long. The CDR3 DNA reads TGTGCCAGCAGCGATCCTAGCGGGATGACGTACTACGAGCAGTACTTC. Protein: CASSDPSGMTYYEQYF. Full variable domain (rest looked up from reference TRBV2 and TRBJ2-7): EPEVTQTPSHQVTQMGQEVILRCVPISNHLYFYWYRQILGQKVEFLVSFYNNEISEKSEIFDDQFSVERPDGSNFTLKIRSTKLEDSAMYFCASSDPSGMTYYEQYFGPGTRLTVT.

The rearrangement joins TRBV5-1 to TRBJ2-2; no firm D call. CDR1 is SGHRS, CDR2 YFSETQ, per germline. V gave up 0 bases and J gave up 2 bases, with 8 bases separating them. This CDR3 comprises 15 residues. The chain's CDR3 is CASSLDTRNTGELFF. Written as DNA, the CDR3 is TGCGCCAGCAGCTTGGATACGAGAAACACCGGGGAGCTGTTTTTT.

In its sample, this clone was seen a few times. The rearrangement joins TRBV5-6 to TRBJ2-7; perhaps TRBD2 as D (5 bases). The CDR3 is 13 amino acids. Trimming removed 7 bases from V and 4 bases from J, with 15 bases in between. Germline V gene lookup returns CDR1 SGHDT and CDR2 YYEEEE. CDR3 in DNA: TGTGCCAGCGGACGCTTATCGGGGTACGAGCAGTACTTC. Protein product: CASGRLSGYEQYF.

J is TRBJ2-7 and V is TRBV27; D gene uncertain. V dropped 4 bases and J dropped 3 bases, with 10 bases sitting between them. The CDR3 runs 13 residues. The germline gives CDR1 MNHEY, CDR2 SMNVEV (reference sequence). DNA of the CDR3: TGTGCCAGCAGTTCCTCCCGGTTCTACGAGCAGTACTTC. Translating gives CASSSSRFYEQYF.

This chain links TRBV28 with TRBJ2-5; 10 positions agree with TRBD1. Germline CDR1 MDHEN, CDR2 SYDVKM. There are 13 residues in the CDR3. The trim removed 6 bases at V and 5 bases at J, leaving 3 bases unmatched. The CDR3 sequence: CASRTGGQETQYF. Written as DNA, the CDR3 is TGTGCCAGCAGGACAGGGGGCCAGGAGACCCAGTACTTC.

The gene calls are TRBV10-2 and TRBJ2-1, with D perhaps matching TRBD2 (6 bases). Germline V CDR1 and CDR2: WSHSY, SAAADI. V lost 2 bases to trimming and J lost 4 bases, with 12 bases between them. The CDR3 is 15 residues long. CDR3 amino acids: CASSERSGPYNEQFF. The CDR3 nucleotides read TGCGCCAGCAGTGAGAGGAGCGGGCCTTACAATGAGCAGTTCTTC.

V and J are TRBV5-6 and TRBJ1-2; a weak D match, TRBD1 (5 bases). This CDR3 comprises 14 residues. The germline gives CDR1 SGHDT, CDR2 YYEEEE. Trimming left V 2 bases short and J 4 bases short, with 12 bases between. CDR3 nucleotide sequence: TGTGCCAGCAGCTTTCGGGGGAGTAGCTATGGCTACACCTTC. The encoded protein is CASSFRGSSYGYTF.

This clone was detected only a few times. V is TRBV7-2 and J is TRBJ1-6; tentative D call: TRBD1 (6 bases). The V and J ends lost 1 base and 8 bases respectively, with 12 bases between them. Germline V gene sequence: CDR1 SGHTA, CDR2 FQGNSA. This CDR3 is 15 amino acids long. In DNA, the CDR3 is TGTGCCAGCAGCTTAGTAGGGAGGGGGGATTCACCCCTCCACTTT. It is translated as CASSLVGRGDSPLHF.

The rearrangement links TRBV19 to TRBJ2-1, with 11 bases identical to TRBD1. V dropped 5 bases and J dropped 7; count of bases not matched to a gene: 7. The CDR3 is made up of 15 amino acids. Germline values: CDR1 LNHDA, CDR2 SQIVND (reference sequence). The CDR3 region has the DNA TGTGCCAGTAGTTGGGGACAGGGGGTAGGGAATGAGCAGTTCTTC. Translation: CASSWGQGVGNEQFF.

The chain has TRBV2 and TRBJ2-7; tentatively, D is TRBD1 (6 bases). The CDR3 has 13 amino acids. Germline V gives CDR1 SNHLY, CDR2 FYNNEI. V shed 5 bases and J shed 7 bases, with 15 bases lying between them. CDR3: CASSPGHLFEQYF. DNA for the CDR3: TGTGCCAGCAGTCCGGGACATTTATTTGAGCAGTACTTC.

The chain couples TRBV28 to TRBJ2-7; D remains unclear. Germline assignment: CDR1 MDHEN and CDR2 SYDVKM. Trimming cost V 6 bases and J 3 bases, with 12 bases left between them. CDR3 length: 13 amino acids. CDR3 region: CASSLAIDYEQYF. The DNA for the CDR3 is TGTGCCAGCAGCCTCGCTATCGACTACGAGCAGTACTTC.